This T cell receptor (beta chain) was sequenced in a study of T cells in Graves' hyperthyroidism and ophthalmopathy. Exclusion of patients followed from uncontrolled infection, other autoimmune disease, pregnancy or lactation. Used for diagnoses were clinical symptoms, serum thyroxine and TRAb, thyroid ultrasound and orbital computed tomography. Points from the study as a whole: Before onset, by a median of about seven months, the model predicted ophthalmopathy.

This clonotype was observed a few times. Its antigen is not known. TCR beta CDR3 regions were amplified from RNA. HTBI primers drove first-round RT-PCR of the TCR CDR3. TCRdb passed the multiplex PCR reads through MiXCR, listing each CDR3 protein once. Among about 640,000 distinct CDR3 sequences listed, 20% to 25% were seen once. The CDR3 totals 12 residues. CDR1 MNHGY and CDR2 SAAAGT come from the germline V gene. Trimming took 0 bases from V and 5 from J, leaving 3 bases between them. The receptor was isolated from a man aged 25 to 45 with Graves' ophthalmopathy. V and J are TRBV6-8 and TRBJ2-3; D not certain. Sequenced: blood. Here the CDR3 reads CASSYSKDTQYF. CDR3 coding DNA: TGTGCCAGCAGTTACTCGAAAGATACGCAGTATTTT.